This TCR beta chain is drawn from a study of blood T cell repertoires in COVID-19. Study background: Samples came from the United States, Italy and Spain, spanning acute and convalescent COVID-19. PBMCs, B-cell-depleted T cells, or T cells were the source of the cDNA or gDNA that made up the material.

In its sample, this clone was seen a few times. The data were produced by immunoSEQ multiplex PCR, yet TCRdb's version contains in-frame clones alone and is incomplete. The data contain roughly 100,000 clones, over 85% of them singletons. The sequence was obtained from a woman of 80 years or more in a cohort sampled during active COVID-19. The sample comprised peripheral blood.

The CDR3 loop reads CASSSQGEGYRELFF. DNA for the CDR3: TGTGCCAGCAGCTCTCAGGGGGAAGGGTATCGGGAGCTGTTTTTT. The V call is TRBV7-9, the J call TRBJ2-2; TRBD1 matches at 7 bases. The CDR3 extends over 15 amino acids. From germline, CDR1 is SEHNR and CDR2 FQNEAQ (reference sequence). The V and J ends lost 4 bases and 9 bases, in that order; junction bases with no gene match: 11.